This T cell receptor beta chain was captured in a study of blood T cell repertoires in COVID-19. On the study more broadly: Whether acute or convalescent, the COVID-19 samples came from the United States, Italy and Spain. Sources were T cells, B-cell-depleted T cells, or PBMCs; the material itself was cDNA or gDNA.

Original analysis: Amplifying reference gene primers gave estimates of nucleated cell counts. Libraries were prepared by immunoSEQ multiplex PCR; TCRdb keeps only in-frame clonotypes and omits some of them. V, J and clone size are those of that table, while D and trimming were read from the DNA. The sample includes about 150,000 clones, 88% of them seen just once. In its sample, this clone was seen once. With 4 bases clipped from V and 2 bases from J, the junction kept 8 bases outside the gene matches. The CDR3 runs to 16 residues. The sample was peripheral blood. The TCR comes from a human donor in a cohort sampled during active COVID-19. The chain employs TRBV23-1 and TRBJ1-1; 9 bases line up with TRBD1. TRBV23-1 is annotated as an ORF whose role is uncertain. CDR3 sequence: CASSLRDRALNTEAFF. DNA of the CDR3: TGCGCCAGCAGTCTGAGGGACAGGGCCTTAAACACTGAAGCTTTCTTT.